Included here is one TCR beta chain sequence, with context. Its target is unknown. Trimming pared 6 bases from V and 1 base from J, leaving 8 bases between. The germline V gene encodes CDR1 LNHDA and CDR2 SQIVND (reference sequence). There are 13 residues in the CDR3. The data belong to a study of cytomegalovirus exposure and HLA in healthy donors. Assay: immunoSEQ multiplex PCR; the TCRdb copy retains only in-frame clones and omits some. The profile shows some 130,000 clones, roughly 93% of them singletons. Whole-study results and caveats: Some TCR beta chains (around 180 of them) were listed as cytomegalovirus-associated. According to a later analysis, TCR clusters from the first cohort tended to co-occur in the roughly 130 validation repertoires.

The validation cohort, a group of around 120 subjects, included the donors and was separate from the approximately 700-subject first cohort. The gene calls are TRBV19 and TRBJ2-3; tentatively, D is TRBD2 (6 bases). Sequencing was carried out using PBMCs. The TCR originated in a man aged 18 to 30 in good health and CMV-seropositive. This chain's CDR3 is CASRASGTDTQYF. The CDR3 nucleotides read TGTGCCAGTAGAGCTAGCGGCACAGATACGCAGTATTTT.